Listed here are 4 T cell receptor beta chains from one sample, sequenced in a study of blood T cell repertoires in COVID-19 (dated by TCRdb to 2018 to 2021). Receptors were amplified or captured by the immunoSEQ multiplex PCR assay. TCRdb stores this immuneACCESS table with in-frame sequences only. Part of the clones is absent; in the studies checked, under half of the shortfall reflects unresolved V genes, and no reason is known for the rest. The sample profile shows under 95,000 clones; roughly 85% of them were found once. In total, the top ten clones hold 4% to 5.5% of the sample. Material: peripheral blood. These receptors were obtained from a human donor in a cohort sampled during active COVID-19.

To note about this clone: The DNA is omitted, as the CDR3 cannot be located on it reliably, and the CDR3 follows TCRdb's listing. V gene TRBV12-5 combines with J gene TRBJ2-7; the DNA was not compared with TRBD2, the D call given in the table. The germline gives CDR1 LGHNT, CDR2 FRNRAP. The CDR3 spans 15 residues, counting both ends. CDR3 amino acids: CASGLGTGGLYEQYF.

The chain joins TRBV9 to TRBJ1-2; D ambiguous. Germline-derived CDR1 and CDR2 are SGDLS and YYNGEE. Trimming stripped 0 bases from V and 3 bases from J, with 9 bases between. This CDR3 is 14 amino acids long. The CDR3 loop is CASSVAGGDYGYTF. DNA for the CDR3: TGTGCCAGCAGCGTAGCAGGAGGCGACTATGGCTACACCTTC.

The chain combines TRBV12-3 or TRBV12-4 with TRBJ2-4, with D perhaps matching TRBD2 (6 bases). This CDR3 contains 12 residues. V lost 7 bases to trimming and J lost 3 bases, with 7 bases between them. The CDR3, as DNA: TGTGCCAGCACGGACTACAAAAACATTCAGTACTTC. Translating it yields CASTDYKNIQYF.

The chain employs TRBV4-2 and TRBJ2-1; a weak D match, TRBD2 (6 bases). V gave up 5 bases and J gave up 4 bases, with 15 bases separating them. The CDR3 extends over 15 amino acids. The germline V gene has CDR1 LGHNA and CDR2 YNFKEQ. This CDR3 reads CASSEGRDLYNEQFF. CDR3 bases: TGTGCCAGCAGCGAAGGACGGGACTTGTACAATGAGCAGTTCTTC.